This T cell receptor beta chain was sequenced during a study of identical twins. CDR3 length: 16 residues. The V and J ends lost 6 bases and 2 bases respectively, with 18 bases between them. Germline-derived CDR1 and CDR2 are MDHEN and SYDVKM. From the 5' RACE reads, TCRdb called clonotypes with MiXCR, one entry per CDR3 protein. Among roughly 1.6 million distinct CDR3 sequences listed, around 29% were seen once. At least ten counts were recorded for this clonotype. This chain joins TRBV28 and TRBJ2-3, with no clear D. The receptor comes from a newborn girl in good health. Specimen: cord blood. This chain's CDR3 is CASSTLARAFTDTQYF. The CDR3 region has the DNA TGTGCCAGCAGCACCCTGGCTAGAGCCTTCACAGATACGCAGTATTTT.